The 26 T cell receptor beta chains listed next were all sequenced from one sample in a study of cytomegalovirus exposure and HLA in healthy donors. The PCR had 60 Vbeta and 13 Jbeta primers. Assay: immunoSEQ multiplex PCR; the TCRdb copy retains only in-frame clones and omits some. The sample totals some 150,000 clones; its top ten clones hold 0.7% to 1%. The material sequenced was PBMCs. These receptors all stem from a woman aged 18-29 years in good health and CMV-seropositive.

The chain combines TRBV10-2 with TRBJ2-1, with 7 bases matching TRBD2. Germline V gene sequence: CDR1 WSHSY, CDR2 SAAADI. V was pared by 6 bases and J by 12 bases, with 8 bases of the junction left unmatched. The CDR3 spans 12 residues. In nucleotides, the CDR3 is TGCGCCAGCAGCCACCCCGCGGGAGTGCAGTTCTTC. It yields the protein CASSHPAGVQFF.

The genes are TRBV19 and TRBJ1-5; no reliable D call. Germline loops: CDR1 LNHDA, CDR2 SQIVND (reference sequence). Trimming took off 10 bases at V and 2 bases at J, with 15 bases between the two ends. The CDR3 consists of 14 residues. CDR3 sequence reads: CATTLMVGNQPQHF. Here the CDR3 DNA reads TGTGCCACCACTCTGATGGTGGGCAATCAGCCCCAGCATTTT. Complete variable domain (other parts from reference TRBV19 and TRBJ1-5): DGGITQSPKYLFRKEGQNVTLSCEQNLNHDAMYWYRQDPGQGLRLIYYSQIVNDFQKGDIAEGYSVSREKKESFPLTVTSAQKNPTAFYLCATTLMVGNQPQHFGDGTRLSIL.

The rearrangement links TRBV6-1 to TRBJ1-5; no reliable D call. Germline V gene sequence: CDR1 MNHNS, CDR2 SASEGT. V was trimmed by 5 bases and J by 2 bases, leaving 10 bases between them. This CDR3 region has 14 residues. The DNA for the CDR3 is TGTGCCAGCAGTCCTGATTCGGGCAATCAGCCCCAGCATTTT. Protein sequence: CASSPDSGNQPQHF.

V gene TRBV5-4 combines with J gene TRBJ2-3; 12 bases are a match to TRBD1. Germline V gene sequence: CDR1 SGHNT, CDR2 YYREEE (reference sequence). Trimming cost V 1 base and J 7 bases; bases outside gene matches: 7. This CDR3 contains 16 residues. The DNA for the CDR3 is TGTGCCAGCAGCTTGAGTCCGGGACAGGGGGCTAATACGCAGTATTTT. Translating it yields CASSLSPGQGANTQYF.

The chain has TRBV4-2 and TRBJ1-1; maybe TRBD1 (6 bases). The CDR3 covers 14 residues. V was pared by 1 base and J by 4 bases, with 10 bases between. Per germline, CDR1 LGHNA and CDR2 YNFKEQ. CDR3 loop: CASSQVSGATEAFF. CDR3 nucleotides: TGTGCCAGCAGCCAAGTCTCAGGGGCCACTGAAGCTTTCTTT.

DNA for the CDR3: TGTGCCAGCAGCCTAGAAGGGAGTAGTGAAAAACTGTTTTTT. Its translation: CASSLEGSSEKLFF. The chain recombines TRBV4-2 with TRBJ1-4; no firm D call. The V end was cut by 4 bases, the J end by 7 bases, with 13 bases between. The length of the CDR3 is 14 residues. Germline V gives CDR1 LGHNA, CDR2 YNFKEQ.

V and J are TRBV7-8 and TRBJ1-1; TRBD1 matches 7 bases. Germline assignment: CDR1 SGHVS and CDR2 FQNEAQ. Trimming removed 1 base from V and 10 bases from J; junction bases left unmatched: 9. This CDR3 region has 14 residues. CDR3 region: CASSLGQGPWGAFF. CDR3 DNA: TGTGCCAGCAGCTTAGGACAGGGCCCATGGGGAGCTTTCTTT.

J is TRBJ2-1 and V is TRBV7-9; 8 bases match TRBD1. After removal of 5 bases from V and 5 bases from J, the junction contained 8 bases not matched to a gene. The CDR3 is 15 residues long. Germline CDR1 is SEHNR and CDR2 is FQNEAQ (reference sequence). The CDR3 DNA reads as TGTGCCAGCAGCCGCCAGGGACAGGCCGACAATGAGCAGTTCTTC. It encodes CASSRQGQADNEQFF.

The rearrangement joins TRBV5-6 to TRBJ1-1; 8 bases are shared with TRBD1. Losses at the gene ends were 2 bases for V and 1 base for J; bases not matched to a gene: 1. The CDR3 sequence is 14 residues long. Germline CDR1 SGHDT, CDR2 YYEEEE. As DNA, the CDR3 is TGTGCCAGCAGCTTCGGACAGGGGAACACTGAAGCTTTCTTT. Residues: CASSFGQGNTEAFF.

The V call is TRBV6-5, the J call TRBJ2-7; no firm D call. The V end was cut by 2 bases, the J end by 3 bases, with 11 bases between. There are 14 residues in the CDR3. The germline V gene encodes CDR1 MNHEY and CDR2 SVGAGI. The CDR3 DNA reads TGTGCCAGCAGTTACCAGGTCGGTGGCTACGAGCAGTACTTC. Protein sequence: CASSYQVGGYEQYF.

The chain uses TRBV7-9 and TRBJ2-7, with 8 bases fitting TRBD1. Germline V gives CDR1 SEHNR, CDR2 FQNEAQ (reference sequence). The CDR3 length is 14 residues. The V gene end was trimmed by 5 bases and the J gene end by 3 bases; junction bases not matched to a gene: 6. CDR3 in amino acids: CASSSTDRVYEQYF. DNA for the CDR3: TGTGCCAGCAGCAGTACGGACAGGGTCTACGAGCAGTACTTC.

The rearrangement joins TRBV10-3 to TRBJ2-3; D perhaps matches TRBD1 (5 bases). This CDR3 contains 15 residues. Trimming stripped 4 bases from V and 2 bases from J, with 13 bases between. Germline V lookup: CDR1 ENHRY, CDR2 SYGVKD. CDR3 DNA sequence: TGTGCCATCAGTGGTCTCAGGGTCTCCACAGATACGCAGTATTTT. Its protein is CAISGLRVSTDTQYF.

The rearrangement joins TRBV10-3 to TRBJ1-3; D is uncertain. CDR3 size: 12 residues. The germline V gene encodes CDR1 ENHRY and CDR2 SYGVKD. With 7 bases removed from V and 0 bases from J, the gap between germline ends came to 4 bases. CDR3 loop: CAITGSGNTIYF. The DNA of the CDR3 is TGTGCCATCACCGGCTCTGGAAACACCATATATTTT.

This chain joins TRBV6-5 and TRBJ2-1; 8 bases align to TRBD1. This CDR3 spans 14 amino acids. Trimming at V came to 6 bases and at J to 7 bases, leaving 8 bases not matched to a gene. The germline V gene encodes CDR1 MNHEY and CDR2 SVGAGI. In DNA, the CDR3 is TGTGCCAGCAGCCGGACAGGGTTGCGGAATGAGCAGTTCTTC. Its protein product is CASSRTGLRNEQFF.

The chain combines TRBV2 with TRBJ2-3, with 8 bases that match TRBD1. Germline V gives CDR1 SNHLY, CDR2 FYNNEI. The CDR3 is 16 residues long. The V segment lost 5 bases and the J segment 0 bases; nucleotides outside the gene matches: 7. CDR3 loop: CASSPDRAYSTDTQYF. The CDR3 DNA reads TGTGCCAGCAGTCCGGACAGGGCCTATAGCACAGATACGCAGTATTTT.

The chain couples TRBV27 to TRBJ2-5; D might be TRBD2 (6 bases). Per germline, CDR1 MNHEY and CDR2 SMNVEV (reference sequence). The CDR3 consists of 13 residues. V was shortened by 0 bases and J by 4 bases, with 6 bases between the two germline ends. CDR3: CASSLSRGETQYF. CDR3 coding DNA: TGTGCCAGCAGTTTATCGCGGGGAGAGACCCAGTACTTC.

The chain recombines TRBV5-1 with TRBJ1-4; TRBD1 might be the D (5 bases). Germline CDR1 SGHRS, CDR2 YFSETQ. Trimming took off 2 bases at V and 8 bases at J, with 13 bases between the two ends. CDR3 length: 14 residues. This CDR3 reads CASSFWGGSEKLFF. In DNA, the CDR3 is TGCGCCAGCAGCTTTTGGGGGGGATCGGAAAAACTGTTTTTT.

The chain uses TRBV30 and TRBJ1-4, with 7 bases lining up with TRBD1. The germline V gene encodes CDR1 GTSNPN and CDR2 SVGIG (reference sequence). The CDR3 sequence is 13 residues long. The V gene end was trimmed by 3 bases and the J gene end by 8 bases; junction bases not matched to a gene: 6. The CDR3 DNA follows: TGTGCCTGGAGACAAGGGACAGCCGAAAAACTGTTTTTT. Translated, it gives CAWRQGTAEKLFF. The full variable domain, in which reference TRBV30 and TRBJ1-4 provide the parts outside the CDR3, is SQTIHQWPATLVQPVGSPLSLECTVEGTSNPNLYWYRQAAGRGLQLLFYSVGIGQISSEVPQNLSASRPQDRQFILSSKKLLLSDSGFYLCAWRQGTAEKLFFGSGTQLSVL.

The chain joins TRBV29-1 to TRBJ1-2; TRBD1 matches at 7 bases. CDR1 and CDR2 (germline): SQVTM, ANQGSEA. After removal of 7 bases from V and 7 bases from J, the junction contained 9 bases not matched to a gene. This CDR3 comprises 12 residues. The CDR3, as DNA: TGCAGCGCTGAGACAGGGAGCTGTGGCTACACCTTC. The encoded protein is CSAETGSCGYTF.

The rearrangement uses TRBV9 and TRBJ2-1; tentative D call: TRBD2 (6 bases). Between the trimmed V and J ends, which lost 3 bases and 3 bases, there was a span of 7 bases. CDR3 length: 13 residues. Germline V CDR1 and CDR2: SGDLS, YYNGEE. The CDR3 bases are TGTGCCAGCAGCGAAGCGGGCTACAATGAGCAGTTCTTC. It specifies CASSEAGYNEQFF.

The chain links TRBV10-3 to TRBJ1-5; no clear D gene. CDR3 length equals 15 residues. The V gene's germline CDR1 is ENHRY and CDR2 SYGVKD. Trimming took 6 bases from V and 0 from J, leaving 12 bases between them. The CDR3 here is CAISKQLNSNQPQHF. The CDR3 bases are TGTGCCATCAGCAAACAGCTGAATAGCAATCAGCCCCAGCATTTT.

The rearrangement links TRBV11-3 to TRBJ2-1; tentative D call: TRBD2 (5 bases). This CDR3 has 15 residues. V was trimmed by 4 bases and J by 3 bases, leaving 13 bases between them. CDR1 is SGHNT and CDR2 is YENEEA in the germline V gene. This CDR3 is CASSSGGGIYNEQFF. In DNA, the CDR3 is TGTGCCAGCAGCTCCGGCGGAGGCATCTACAATGAGCAGTTCTTC. Combining the CDR3 with reference TRBV11-3 and TRBJ2-1 gives the whole variable domain EAGVVQSPRYKIIEKKQPVAFWCNPISGHNTLYWYLQNLGQGPELLIRYENEEAVDDSQLPKDRFSAERLKGVDSTLKIQPAELGDSAVYLCASSSGGGIYNEQFFGPGTRLTVL.

The chain uses TRBV6-5 and TRBJ2-7; 11 bases align to TRBD1. This CDR3 is built from 14 residues. The germline V gene encodes CDR1 MNHEY and CDR2 SVGAGI. The junction had 3 bases not matched to a gene; V was cut back by 5 bases and J by 3 bases. The CDR3: CASSRTGGRYEQYF. DNA for the CDR3: TGTGCCAGCAGTCGGACAGGGGGCCGCTACGAGCAGTACTTC.

This chain joins TRBV19 and TRBJ1-1; D uncertain. The CDR3 is 15 amino acids. Germline V gives CDR1 LNHDA, CDR2 SQIVND (reference sequence). With 3 bases removed from V and 0 bases from J, the gap between germline ends came to 11 bases. Here the CDR3 DNA reads TGTGCCAGTAGTATCTTAGCCAGCTTGAACACTGAAGCTTTCTTT. It specifies CASSILASLNTEAFF.

CDR3 nucleotide sequence: TGTGCCAGCTCACCGAATAGCGGGATAGGAGAGACCCAGTACTTC. Protein sequence: CASSPNSGIGETQYF. This chain joins TRBV18 and TRBJ2-5; TRBD2 matches at 8 bases. Germline V lookup: CDR1 KGHSH, CDR2 LQKENI. The CDR3 runs 15 residues. J lost 4 bases, V lost 3 bases, and 7 bases had no gene match. Full variable domain (remainder filled in from reference TRBV18 and TRBJ2-5): NAGVMQNPRHLVRRRGQEARLRCSPMKGHSHVYWYRQLPEEGLKFMVYLQKENIIDESGMPKERFSAEFPKEGPSILRIQQVVRGDSAAYFCASSPNSGIGETQYFGPGTRLLVL.

The V and J genes are TRBV15 and TRBJ1-6; D might be TRBD1 (5 bases). From germline, CDR1 is LNHNV and CDR2 YYDKDF (reference sequence). Deletions cut 1 base from V and 10 bases from J, with 11 bases between. The CDR3 has 14 amino acids. In nucleotides, the CDR3 is TGTGCCACCAGCAGAGGTCGGGGGAACTCACCCCTCCACTTT. The encoded protein is CATSRGRGNSPLHF.